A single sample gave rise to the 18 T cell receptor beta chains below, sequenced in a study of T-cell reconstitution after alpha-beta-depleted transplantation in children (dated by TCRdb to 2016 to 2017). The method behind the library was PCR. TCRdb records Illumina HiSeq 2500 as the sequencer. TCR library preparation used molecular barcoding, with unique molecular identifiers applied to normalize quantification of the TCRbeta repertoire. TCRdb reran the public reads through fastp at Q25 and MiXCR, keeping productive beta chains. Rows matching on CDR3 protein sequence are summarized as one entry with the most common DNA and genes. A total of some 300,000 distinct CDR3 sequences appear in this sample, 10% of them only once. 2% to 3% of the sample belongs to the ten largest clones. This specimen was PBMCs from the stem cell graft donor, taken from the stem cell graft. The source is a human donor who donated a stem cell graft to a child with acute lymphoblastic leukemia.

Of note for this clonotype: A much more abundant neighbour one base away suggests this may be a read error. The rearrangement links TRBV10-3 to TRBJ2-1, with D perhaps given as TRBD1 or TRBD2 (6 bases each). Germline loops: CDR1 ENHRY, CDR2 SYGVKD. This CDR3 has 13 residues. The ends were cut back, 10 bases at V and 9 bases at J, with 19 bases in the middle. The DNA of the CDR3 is TGTGCCACTCTGGGCGGAGGGGGGAGTGAGCAGTTCTTC. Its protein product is CATLGGGGSEQFF.

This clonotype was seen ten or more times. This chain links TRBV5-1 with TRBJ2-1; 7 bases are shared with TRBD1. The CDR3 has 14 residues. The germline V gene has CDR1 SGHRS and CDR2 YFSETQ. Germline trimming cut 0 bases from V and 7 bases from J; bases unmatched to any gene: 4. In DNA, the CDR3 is TGCGCCAGCAGCTTGGGACAGGGAAGGAATGAGCAGTTCTTC. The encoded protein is CASSLGQGRNEQFF.

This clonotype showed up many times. CDR3 region: CASSGDTSGQPQHF. CDR3 coding DNA: TGCGCCAGCAGCGGGGACACGTCCGGTCAGCCCCAGCATTTT. The chain combines TRBV10-2 with TRBJ1-5; D possibly corresponds to TRBD1 (6 bases). The V gene's germline CDR1 is WSHSY and CDR2 SAAADI. The V end was cut by 6 bases, the J end by 6 bases, with 15 bases between. This CDR3 has 14 residues.

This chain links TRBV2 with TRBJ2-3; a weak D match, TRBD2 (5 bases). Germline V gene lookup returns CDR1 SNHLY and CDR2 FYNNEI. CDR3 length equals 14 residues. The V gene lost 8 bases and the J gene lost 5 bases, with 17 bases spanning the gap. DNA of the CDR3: TGTGCCAGCCCCGAGCGGTCCGCACAAGATACGCAGTATTTT. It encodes CASPERSAQDTQYF.

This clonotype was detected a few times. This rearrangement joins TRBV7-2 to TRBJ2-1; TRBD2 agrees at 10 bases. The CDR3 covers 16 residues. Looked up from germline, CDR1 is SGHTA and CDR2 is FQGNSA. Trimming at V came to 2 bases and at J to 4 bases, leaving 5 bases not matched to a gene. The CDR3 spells CASSLRTSGWYNEQFF. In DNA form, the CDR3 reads TGTGCCAGCAGCTTAAGGACTAGCGGTTGGTACAATGAGCAGTTCTTC.

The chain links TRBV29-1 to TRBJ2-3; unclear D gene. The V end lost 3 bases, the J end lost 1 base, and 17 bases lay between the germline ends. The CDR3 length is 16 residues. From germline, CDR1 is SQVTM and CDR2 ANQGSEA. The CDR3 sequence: CSVDTGVRRGTDTQYF. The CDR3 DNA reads TGCAGCGTTGATACTGGCGTACGTCGGGGCACAGATACGCAGTATTTT.

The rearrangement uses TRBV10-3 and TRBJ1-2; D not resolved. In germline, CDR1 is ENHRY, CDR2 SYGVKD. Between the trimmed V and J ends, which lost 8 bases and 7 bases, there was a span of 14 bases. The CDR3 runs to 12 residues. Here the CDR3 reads CAISQGGFGYTF. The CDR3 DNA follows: TGTGCCATCTCCCAAGGAGGGTTTGGCTACACCTTC.

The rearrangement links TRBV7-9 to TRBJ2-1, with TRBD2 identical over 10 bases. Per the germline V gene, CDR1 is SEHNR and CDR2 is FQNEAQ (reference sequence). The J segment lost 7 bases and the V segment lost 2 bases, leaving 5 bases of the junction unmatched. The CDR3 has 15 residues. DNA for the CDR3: TGTGCCAGCAGCTTACGAAGCGGGAGGGCTAATGAGCAGTTCTTC. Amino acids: CASSLRSGRANEQFF.

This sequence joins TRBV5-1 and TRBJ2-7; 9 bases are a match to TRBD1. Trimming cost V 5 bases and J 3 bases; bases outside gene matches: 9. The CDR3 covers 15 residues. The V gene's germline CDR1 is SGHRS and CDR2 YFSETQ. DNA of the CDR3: TGCGCCAGCAGGAGGACCGGGACAGGGCTCTACGAGCAGTACTTC. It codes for CASRRTGTGLYEQYF.

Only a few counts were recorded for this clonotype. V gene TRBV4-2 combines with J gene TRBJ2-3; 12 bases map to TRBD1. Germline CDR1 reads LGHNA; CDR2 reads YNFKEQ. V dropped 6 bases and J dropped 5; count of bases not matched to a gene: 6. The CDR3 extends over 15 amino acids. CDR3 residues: CASREGQGAEDTQYF. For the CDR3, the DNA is TGTGCCAGCAGAGAGGGACAGGGGGCCGAAGATACGCAGTATTTT.

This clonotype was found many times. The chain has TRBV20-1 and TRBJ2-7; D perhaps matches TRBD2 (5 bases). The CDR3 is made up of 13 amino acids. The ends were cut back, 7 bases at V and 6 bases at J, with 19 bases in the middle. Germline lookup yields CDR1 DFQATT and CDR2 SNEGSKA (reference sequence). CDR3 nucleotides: TGCAGTGGTGTGATCCTCCTAGCCCTCGAGCAGTACTTC. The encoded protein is CSGVILLALEQYF.

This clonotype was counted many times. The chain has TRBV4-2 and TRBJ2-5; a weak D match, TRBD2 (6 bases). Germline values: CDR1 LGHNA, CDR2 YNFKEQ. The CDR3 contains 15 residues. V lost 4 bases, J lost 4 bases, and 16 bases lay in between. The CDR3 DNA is TGTGCCAGCAGCCCACAGGCGCAGGGACTAGAGACCCAGTACTTC. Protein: CASSPQAQGLETQYF.

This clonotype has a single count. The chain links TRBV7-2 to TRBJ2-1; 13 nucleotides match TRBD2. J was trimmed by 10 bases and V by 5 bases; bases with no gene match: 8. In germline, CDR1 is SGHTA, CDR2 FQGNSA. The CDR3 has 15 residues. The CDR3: CASSTTGTSGVEQFF. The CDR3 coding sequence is TGTGCCAGCAGCACTACCGGGACTAGCGGGGTAGAGCAGTTCTTC.

The CDR3 loop is CASSLVHQGLNEQYF. Here the CDR3 DNA reads TGTGCCAGCAGTTTAGTACATCAGGGTCTCAACGAGCAGTACTTC. The gene calls are TRBV12-3 or TRBV12-4 and TRBJ2-7; D is possibly TRBD1 (5 bases). The V end lost 1 base, the J end lost 5 bases, and 15 bases lay between the germline ends. The CDR3 extends over 15 amino acids.

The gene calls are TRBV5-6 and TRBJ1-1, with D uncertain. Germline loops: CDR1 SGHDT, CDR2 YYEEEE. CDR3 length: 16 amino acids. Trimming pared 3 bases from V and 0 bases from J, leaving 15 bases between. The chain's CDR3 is CASSWGLRLVNTEAFF. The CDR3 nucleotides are TGTGCCAGCAGCTGGGGTCTCCGACTGGTGAACACTGAAGCTTTCTTT.

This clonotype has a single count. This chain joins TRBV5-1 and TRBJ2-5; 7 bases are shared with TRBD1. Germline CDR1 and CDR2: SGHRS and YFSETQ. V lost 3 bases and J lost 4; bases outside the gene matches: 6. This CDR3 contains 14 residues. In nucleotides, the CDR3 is TGCGCCAGCAGCTATGACAGGGTGGGAGAGACCCAGTACTTC. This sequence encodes CASSYDRVGETQYF.

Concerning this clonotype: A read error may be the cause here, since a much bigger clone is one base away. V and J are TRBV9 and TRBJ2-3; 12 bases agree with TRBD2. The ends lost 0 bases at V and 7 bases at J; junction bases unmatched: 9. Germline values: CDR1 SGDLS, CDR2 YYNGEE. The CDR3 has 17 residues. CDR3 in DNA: TGTGCCAGCAGCGTAGACTTGACTAGCGGGAGTGTGAATACGCAGTATTTT. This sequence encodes CASSVDLTSGSVNTQYF.

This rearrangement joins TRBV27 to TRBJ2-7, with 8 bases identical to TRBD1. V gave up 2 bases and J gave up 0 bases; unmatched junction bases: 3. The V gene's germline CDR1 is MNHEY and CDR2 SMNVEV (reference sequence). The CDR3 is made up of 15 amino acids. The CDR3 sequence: CASSLRGQDSYEQYF. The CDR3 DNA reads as TGTGCCAGCAGTTTAAGGGGACAGGACTCCTACGAGCAGTACTTC.